This T cell receptor (beta chain) was captured by sequencing in a study of Tregs in tolerant kidney transplant recipients. Whole-study context: The nonmyeloablative bone marrow transplants came from related graft donors, with transient mixed chimerism. General study results and limits: Changing PCR primers prevented nucleotide comparison between some patients' samples. Tolerant patients' donor-specific Tregs expanded beyond overall Tregs, suggesting antigen-driven growth.

The data were produced by immunoSEQ multiplex PCR, yet TCRdb's version contains in-frame clones alone and is incomplete. The data show about 69,000 clones, with approximately 88% seen just once and about 0.37% held by the top ten. For this clone: Its antigen remains unknown.

The material was CD4+ T cells from blood, obtained before the transplant. This receptor was obtained from a human donor who received a combined kidney and bone marrow transplant.

CDR3 residues: CASSQGVAGLVFNEQFF. CDR3 DNA: TGCGCCAGCAGCCAAGGGGTGGCGGGACTAGTTTTTAATGAGCAGTTCTTC. This chain links TRBV4-3 with TRBJ2-1; TRBD2 aligns across 8 bases. With 1 base clipped from V and 7 bases from J, the junction kept 12 bases outside the gene matches. The CDR3 contains 17 residues. The V gene's germline CDR1 is LGHNA and CDR2 YSLEER.